The sequence of this TCR beta chain was determined in a study of beta chain features in type 1 diabetes. Points from the study as a whole: Relative to healthy donors, patients appeared to have naive, central memory and Treg TCRB repertoires that were more similar. Moderate yet significant TCRB CDR3 shortening was seen in Type 1 diabetes patients in all four CD4+ subsets. A cDNA-based sequencing approach could over-represent cells with high TCR expression.

Concerning this clone: The target antigen is unknown.

The entirety of the isolated RNA underwent reverse transcription, so expressed TCRB transcripts were sequenced. This table comes from immunoSEQ multiplex PCR, and its TCRdb copy is limited to in-frame clones, with some not included. Seen here are 300,000 to 350,000 clones, approximately 12% observed once, and the top ten hold roughly 0.015%. Trimming at V came to 4 bases and at J to 6 bases, leaving 3 bases not matched to a gene. Looked up from germline, CDR1 is SGHTA and CDR2 is FQGTGA. CDR3 length equals 13 residues. It was via CD45RO/CCR7/CD25/CD127/CD95/CD27 that CD4+ naive, central memory, regulatory and stem cell-like memory cells were sorted.

The receptor's source is a woman between 18 and 29 years old with type 1 diabetes. The chain carries TRBV7-3 and TRBJ1-2; 9 nucleotides agree with TRBD1. The sample was naive CD4+ T cells from blood. The CDR3 DNA reads TGTGCCAGCAGCTCCGGACAGGGGAATGGCTACACCTTC. Translated: CASSSGQGNGYTF. The variable domain in full, with the rest retrieved from reference TRBV7-3 and TRBJ1-2, is GAGVSQTPSNKVTEKGKYVELRCDPISGHTALYWYRQSLGQGPEFLIYFQGTGAADDSGLPNDRFFAVRPEGSVSTLKIQRTERGDSAVYLCASSSGQGNGYTFGSGTRLTVV.